What follows is one T cell receptor beta chain and its context. The record originates from a study of blood T cell repertoires in COVID-19. Study overall: Researchers got acute and convalescent COVID-19 samples from the United States, Italy and Spain. The analysed material was cDNA or gDNA that came from T cells, B-cell-depleted T cells, or PBMCs.

The V end was cut by 4 bases, the J end by 5 bases, with 21 bases between. The CDR3 consists of 16 residues. Germline CDR1 reads LGHDT; CDR2 reads YNNKEL (reference sequence). Original analysis: It was from reference gene primer amplification that nucleated cell counts were estimated. Measured with immunoSEQ multiplex PCR; TCRdb has only the in-frame clones, and not every one. The V and J calls and the clone size are those of that table, but D and trimming were determined from the DNA. The table includes more than 50,000 clones, 89% detected once. The sequenced sample consisted of peripheral blood. The receptor comes from a man aged 55 to 69 with active COVID-19. The chain carries TRBV3-1 (or the pseudogene TRBV3-2) and TRBJ2-7; tentatively, D is TRBD1 (6 bases). The CDR3 nucleotides are TGTGCCAGCAGCCCCTCCCGCCAGGGGCCCAGGGACGAGCAGTACTTC. It translates to CASSPSRQGPRDEQYF.